Each of the 10 T cell receptor beta chains below was sequenced from the same sample in a study of blood T cell repertoires in COVID-19. Assay used: immunoSEQ multiplex PCR; TCRdb lists only in-frame clones, some missing. The repertoire holds 240,000 or so clones, approximately 88% seen once, with about 0.8% in the top ten. The sequenced sample was peripheral blood. Every receptor here comes from a woman between 25 and 40 years old with acute or convalescent COVID-19.

This chain links TRBV28 with TRBJ2-7; 9 positions agree with TRBD2. The CDR3 spans 15 residues. Germline-derived CDR1 and CDR2 are MDHEN and SYDVKM. The V segment lost 3 bases and the J segment 5 bases; nucleotides outside the gene matches: 8. The CDR3 loop reads CASSFPAGGANEQYF. The CDR3 region has the DNA TGTGCCAGCAGTTTCCCAGCGGGGGGTGCGAACGAGCAGTACTTC.

The chain is built from TRBV6-5 and TRBJ1-2, with 10 bases aligning to TRBD1. Germline V lookup: CDR1 MNHEY, CDR2 SVGAGI. The CDR3 has 14 amino acids. V trimming: 6 bases; J trimming: 8 bases; junction bases outside the gene matches: 9. The CDR3 loop is CASRRQGAPGGYTF. The CDR3 bases are TGTGCCAGCAGAAGACAGGGGGCGCCGGGCGGCTACACCTTC.

This rearrangement joins TRBV11-2 to TRBJ2-7; a possible D gene is TRBD1 (6 bases). The CDR3 has 14 residues. Between the trimmed V and J ends, which lost 3 bases and 2 bases, there was a span of 11 bases. CDR1 SGHAT and CDR2 FQNNGV come from the germline V gene. This CDR3 is CASSFIGGAYEQYF. The CDR3 DNA follows: TGTGCCAGCAGCTTTATAGGGGGTGCCTACGAGCAGTACTTC.

V and J are TRBV6-5 and TRBJ2-3; D might be TRBD2 (6 bases). V lost 6 bases and J lost 8, with 12 bases in between. Germline lookup yields CDR1 MNHEY and CDR2 SVGAGI. This CDR3 is 12 amino acids long. Written as DNA, the CDR3 is TGTGCCAGCAGACAGAGCGGGTTTACGCAGTATTTT. This encodes CASRQSGFTQYF.

The chain has TRBV6-2 or TRBV6-3 and TRBJ1-5, with 9 nucleotides matching TRBD1. The CDR3 consists of 16 residues. The trim removed 4 bases at V and 7 bases at J, leaving 11 bases unmatched. From germline, CDR1 is MNHEY and CDR2 SVGEGT. CDR3 sequence reads: CASSSGDRVPRQPQHF. The CDR3 coding sequence is TGTGCCAGCAGTTCGGGGGACAGGGTCCCGCGACAGCCCCAGCATTTT.

The chain carries TRBV3-1 (or the pseudogene TRBV3-2) and TRBJ1-2; 8 bases map to TRBD1. The CDR3 extends over 16 amino acids. From germline, CDR1 is LGHDT and CDR2 YNNKEL (reference sequence). V was pared by 2 bases and J by 2 bases, with 7 bases of the junction left unmatched. The CDR3 here is CASSQRTGGVNYGYTF. In DNA form, the CDR3 reads TGTGCCAGCAGCCAAAGAACAGGGGGTGTCAACTATGGCTACACCTTC.

The chain joins TRBV5-4 to TRBJ2-3, with 8 nucleotides matching TRBD2. V lost 4 bases and J lost 6; bases outside the gene matches: 7. Germline V CDR1 and CDR2: SGHNT, YYREEE (reference sequence). This CDR3 contains 14 residues. CDR3 coding DNA: TGTGCCAGCAGCACATCCGGGACTAGGGATACGCAGTATTTT. Amino acid sequence: CASSTSGTRDTQYF.

V gene TRBV30 combines with J gene TRBJ1-4; 8 bases are shared with TRBD1. The CDR3 runs to 16 residues. V lost 3 bases to trimming and J lost 4 bases; unmatched junction nucleotides: 10. Looked up from germline, CDR1 is GTSNPN and CDR2 is SVGIG (reference sequence). CDR3 nucleotide sequence: TGTGCCTGGAGGAAGTTCCGCGGACAGGGTAATGAAAAACTGTTTTTT. Protein sequence: CAWRKFRGQGNEKLFF.

The chain couples TRBV15 to TRBJ2-2; a weak D match, TRBD1 (6 bases). The V and J ends lost 5 bases and 1 base respectively, with 8 bases between them. The CDR3 extends over 14 amino acids. Germline lookup yields CDR1 LNHNV and CDR2 YYDKDF (reference sequence). CDR3 in amino acids: CATSRDKNTGELFF. The DNA of the CDR3 is TGTGCCACCAGCCGGGACAAGAACACCGGGGAGCTGTTTTTT. The entire variable domain, with the rest obtained from reference TRBV15 and TRBJ2-2, is as follows: DAMVIQNPRYQVTQFGKPVTLSCSQTLNHNVMYWYQQKSSQAPKLLFHYYDKDFNNEADTPDNFQSRRPNTSFCFLDIRSPGLGDTAMYLCATSRDKNTGELFFGEGSRLTVL.

Notes on this clone: No conserved phenylalanine or tryptophan is present at the end of the CDR3, so a read error is the likely explanation. This sequence joins TRBV7-9 and TRBJ1-4; 7 bases are a match to TRBD1. After removal of 4 bases from V and 4 bases from J, the junction contained 6 bases not matched to a gene. This CDR3 is built from 15 residues. The V gene's germline CDR1 is SEHNR and CDR2 FQNEAQ (reference sequence). CDR3 in amino acids: CASSSTGALNEKLFL. The DNA for the CDR3 is TGTGCCAGCAGCTCCACAGGGGCCCTTAATGAAAAACTGTTTCTT.